This T cell receptor (beta chain) was sequenced during a study of response to subunit inactivated influenza vaccine. General study findings and limits: Authors suggested each seasonal flu vaccination may recruit only limited numbers of new T cells.

MiXCR, applied by TCRdb to the RT-PCR reads, yields one record per CDR3 protein. The profile shows approximately 530,000 distinct CDR3 sequences, less than 8% of them singletons. As regards this clonotype: Its antigen is still unknown.

CDR1 and CDR2 (germline): SGHKS, YYEKEE (reference sequence). The CDR3 runs 16 residues. V was trimmed by 4 bases and J by 0 bases, leaving 17 bases between them. The V call is TRBV5-5, the J call TRBJ2-7; D is ambiguous. This TCR came from a man aged 45 to 70 who received an inactivated influenza vaccine. Source: PBMCs from blood, taken 23 months after vaccination. This CDR3 is CASSPSLQSSSYEQYF. The CDR3 DNA is TGTGCCAGCAGCCCCAGCCTCCAGTCGAGCTCCTACGAGCAGTACTTC. The whole variable domain, remainder taken from reference TRBV5-5 and TRBJ2-7, is DAGVTQSPTHLIKTRGQQVTLRCSPISGHKSVSWYQQVLGQGPQFIFQYYEKEERGRGNFPDRFSARQFPNYSSELNVNALLLGDSALYLCASSPSLQSSSYEQYFGPGTRLTVT.